The T cell receptor (beta chain) under discussion was sequenced for a study of blood T cell repertoires in COVID-19. About the study: PBMCs, B-cell-depleted T cells, or T cells were the source of the cDNA or gDNA that made up the material.

V gave up 6 bases and J gave up 8 bases; unmatched junction bases: 14. Germline V gene sequence: CDR1 LNHDA, CDR2 SQIVND (reference sequence). CDR3 size: 16 residues. Libraries were prepared by immunoSEQ multiplex PCR; TCRdb keeps only in-frame clonotypes and omits some of them. The sample yields over 350,000 clones, 91% seen once. The sequenced sample was PBMCs or T cells enriched from blood (not recorded which). This chain connects TRBV19 to TRBJ2-2; 8 nucleotides line up with TRBD2. The source is a woman between 40 and 50 years old who had been exposed to COVID-19. The chain's CDR3 is CASRPFSGTPSGELFF. The CDR3 region has the DNA TGTGCCAGTAGGCCTTTTAGCGGGACCCCGTCGGGGGAGCTGTTTTTT.